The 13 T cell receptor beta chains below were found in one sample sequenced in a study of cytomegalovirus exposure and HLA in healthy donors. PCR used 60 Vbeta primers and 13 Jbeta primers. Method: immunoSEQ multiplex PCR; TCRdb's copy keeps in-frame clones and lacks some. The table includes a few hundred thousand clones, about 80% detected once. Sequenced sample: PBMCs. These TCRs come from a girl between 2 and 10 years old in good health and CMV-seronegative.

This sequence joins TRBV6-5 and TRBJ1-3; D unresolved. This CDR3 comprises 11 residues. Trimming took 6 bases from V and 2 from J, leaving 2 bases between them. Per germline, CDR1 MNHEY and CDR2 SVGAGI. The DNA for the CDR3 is TGTGCCAGCAGCGCTGGAAACACCATATATTTT. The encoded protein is CASSAGNTIYF.

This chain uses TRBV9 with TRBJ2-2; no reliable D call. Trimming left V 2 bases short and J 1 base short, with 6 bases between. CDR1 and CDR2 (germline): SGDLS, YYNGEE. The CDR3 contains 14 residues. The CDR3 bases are TGTGCCAGCAGCGTGGCCTTGAACACCGGGGAGCTGTTTTTT. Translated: CASSVALNTGELFF.

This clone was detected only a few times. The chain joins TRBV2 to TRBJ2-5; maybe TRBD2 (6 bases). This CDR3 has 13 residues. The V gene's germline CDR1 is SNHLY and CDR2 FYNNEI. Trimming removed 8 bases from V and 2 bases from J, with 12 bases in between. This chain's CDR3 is CASRFGGQETQYF. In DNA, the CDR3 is TGTGCCAGCCGGTTCGGGGGACAAGAGACCCAGTACTTC.

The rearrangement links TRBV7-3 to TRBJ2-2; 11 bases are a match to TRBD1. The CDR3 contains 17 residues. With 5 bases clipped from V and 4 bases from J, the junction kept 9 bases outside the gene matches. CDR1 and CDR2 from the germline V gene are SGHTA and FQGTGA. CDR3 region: CASSPRDRGDTTGELFF. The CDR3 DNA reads TGTGCCAGCAGCCCCAGGGACAGGGGGGACACCACCGGGGAGCTGTTTTTT.

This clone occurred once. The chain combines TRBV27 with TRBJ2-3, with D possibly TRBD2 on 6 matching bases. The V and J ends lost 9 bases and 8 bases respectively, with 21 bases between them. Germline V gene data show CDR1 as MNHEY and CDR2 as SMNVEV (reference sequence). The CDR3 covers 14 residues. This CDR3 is CASKGLAVRGTQYF. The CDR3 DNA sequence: TGTGCCAGTAAGGGACTGGCCGTCCGTGGTACGCAGTATTTT.

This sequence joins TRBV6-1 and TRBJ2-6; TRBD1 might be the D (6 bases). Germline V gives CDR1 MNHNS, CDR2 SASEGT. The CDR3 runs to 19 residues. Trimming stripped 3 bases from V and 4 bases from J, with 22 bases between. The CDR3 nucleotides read TGTGCCAGCAGTGAGACCTTACAGGGAATGGCAGCCGGGGCCAACGTCCTGACTTTC. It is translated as CASSETLQGMAAGANVLTF.

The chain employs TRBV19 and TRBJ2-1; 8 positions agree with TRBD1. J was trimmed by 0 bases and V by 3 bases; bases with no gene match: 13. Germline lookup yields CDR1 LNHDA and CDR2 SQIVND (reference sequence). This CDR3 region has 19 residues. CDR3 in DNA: TGTGCCAGTAGTATGCTCGGACAGGGATTTCCGAGCTCCTACAATGAGCAGTTCTTC. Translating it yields CASSMLGQGFPSSYNEQFF.

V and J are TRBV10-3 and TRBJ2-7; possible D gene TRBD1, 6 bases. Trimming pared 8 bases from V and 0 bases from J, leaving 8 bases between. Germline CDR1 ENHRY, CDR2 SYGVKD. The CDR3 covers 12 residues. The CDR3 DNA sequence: TGTGCCATCCTGGACAGCTCCTACGAGCAGTACTTC. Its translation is CAILDSSYEQYF.

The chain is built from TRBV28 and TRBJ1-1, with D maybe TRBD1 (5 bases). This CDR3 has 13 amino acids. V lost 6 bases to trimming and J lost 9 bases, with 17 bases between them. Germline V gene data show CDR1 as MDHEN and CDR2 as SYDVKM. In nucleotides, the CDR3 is TGTGCCAGCAGCCCATTAGGGGCCCCCCAAGCTTTCTTT. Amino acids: CASSPLGAPQAFF. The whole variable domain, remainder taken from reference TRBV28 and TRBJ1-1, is DVKVTQSSRYLVKRTGEKVFLECVQDMDHENMFWYRQDPGLGLRLIYFSYDVKMKEKGDIPEGYSVSREKKERFSLILESASTNQTSMYLCASSPLGAPQAFFGQGTRLTVV.

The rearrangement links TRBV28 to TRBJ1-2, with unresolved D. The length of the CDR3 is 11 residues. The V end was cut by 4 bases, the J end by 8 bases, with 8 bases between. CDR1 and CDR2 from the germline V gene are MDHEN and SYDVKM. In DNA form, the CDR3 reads TGTGCCAGCAGTTCCTCGGGGGGCTACACCTTC. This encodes CASSSSGGYTF.

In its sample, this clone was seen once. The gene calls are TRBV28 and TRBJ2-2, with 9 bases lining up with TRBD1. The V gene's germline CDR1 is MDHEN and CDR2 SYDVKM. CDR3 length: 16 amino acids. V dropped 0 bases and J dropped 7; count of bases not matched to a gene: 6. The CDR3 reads CASSLWGQGGGGELFF. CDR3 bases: TGTGCCAGCAGTTTATGGGGACAGGGAGGTGGCGGGGAGCTGTTTTTT.

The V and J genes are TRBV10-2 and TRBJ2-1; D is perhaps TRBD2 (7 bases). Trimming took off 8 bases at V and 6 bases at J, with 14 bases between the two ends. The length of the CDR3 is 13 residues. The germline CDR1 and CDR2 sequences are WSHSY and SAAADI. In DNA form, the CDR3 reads TGCGCCAGCCTTGTGGGAGGGGGCAATGAGCAGTTCTTC. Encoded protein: CASLVGGGNEQFF.

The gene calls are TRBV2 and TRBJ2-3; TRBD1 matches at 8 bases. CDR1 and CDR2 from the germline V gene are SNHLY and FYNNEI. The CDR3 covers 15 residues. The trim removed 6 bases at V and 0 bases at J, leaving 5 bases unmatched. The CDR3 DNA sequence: TGTGCCAGCAGCTCTAACAGGGGGAGCACAGATACGCAGTATTTT. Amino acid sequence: CASSSNRGSTDTQYF.